The 19 T cell receptor beta chains below were found in one sample sequenced in a study of metastatic and nonmetastatic thyroid tumors. Thyroid surgery had not been preceded by any treatment in any patient. TCRdb re-clonotyped the PCR reads via MiXCR. The sample has some 54,000 clones; roughly 15% are singletons. The sample comprised blood. The receptors derive from a female donor with papillary thyroid cancer or a benign thyroid nodule (not recorded which). Some clones in this sample may be carry-over from other donors' samples.

This clone was found many times. Other DNA sequences from this sample encode an identical CDR3 as well. The chain couples TRBV20-1 to TRBJ1-5; the D gene is possibly TRBD1 (6 bases). Germline V gene data show CDR1 as DFQATT and CDR2 as SNEGSKA (reference sequence). Trimming cost V 4 bases and J 6 bases, with 28 bases left between them. The CDR3 is made up of 18 amino acids. In DNA form, the CDR3 reads TGCAGTGCTATCACTATACAGTTGGGCAACAGGGCTGGTCAGCCCCAGCATTTT. Amino acids: CSAITIQLGNRAGQPQHF.

The table lists this clone with many counts. J is TRBJ2-3 and V is TRBV6-1; 7 nucleotides align to TRBD1. Germline V gene sequence: CDR1 MNHNS, CDR2 SASEGT. This CDR3 has 16 amino acids. After removal of 6 bases from V and 0 bases from J, the junction contained 9 bases not matched to a gene. The CDR3 loop is CASSHRGMSSTDTQYF. CDR3 DNA sequence: TGTGCCAGCAGCCACAGGGGTATGTCTAGCACAGATACGCAGTATTTT.

The sample holds many counts of this clone. J is TRBJ1-1 and V is TRBV3-1; TRBD1 might be the D (5 bases). This CDR3 is 13 amino acids long. The V and J ends lost 5 bases and 5 bases respectively, with 12 bases between them. Germline lookup yields CDR1 LGHDT and CDR2 YNNKEL (reference sequence). CDR3 loop: CASSAWGVTEAFF. The CDR3, as DNA: TGTGCCAGCAGCGCTTGGGGGGTAACTGAAGCTTTCTTT. The full variable domain, with the rest looked up from reference TRBV3-1 and TRBJ1-1, is DTAVSQTPKYLVTQMGNDKSIKCEQNLGHDTMYWYKQDSKKFLKIMFSYNNKELIINETVPNRFSPKSPDKAHLNLHINSLELGDSAVYFCASSAWGVTEAFFGQGTRLTVV.

Turning to this clone: One junction end does not reproduce the germline sequence, and a read error may be involved. V is TRBV28 and J is TRBJ2-5, with a possible D match to TRBD1 (5 bases). CDR1 MDHEN and CDR2 SYDVKM come from the germline V gene. This CDR3 spans 21 amino acids. CDR3 residues: CASSLSRLGRRGPQAQETQYF. CDR3 DNA: TGTGCCAGCAGTCTATCCCGGCTCGGAAGGAGAGGTCCACAGGCCCAAGAGACACAGTACTTC.

This clone was observed a few times. A much more abundant neighbour one base away suggests this may be a read error. The J gene is TRBJ2-3, the V gene TRBV19, with D maybe TRBD2 (5 bases). The CDR3 has 14 amino acids. V was trimmed by 5 bases and J by 5 bases, leaving 14 bases between them. CDR1 is LNHDA and CDR2 is SQIVND in the germline V gene (reference sequence). The CDR3 region is CASSPQMEEDTQYF. The CDR3 region has the DNA TGTGCCAGTAGTCCACAAATGGAGGAAGATACGCAGTATTTT.

This clone appeared many times. This rearrangement joins TRBV28 to TRBJ2-7; no definite D call. CDR3 length: 13 residues. The germline V gene has CDR1 MDHEN and CDR2 SYDVKM. V dropped 5 bases and J dropped 0 bases, with 8 bases sitting between them. CDR3 sequence reads: CASSTGFSYEQYF. In DNA, the CDR3 is TGTGCCAGCAGTACCGGGTTCTCCTACGAGCAGTACTTC.

For this clone: A junction boundary mismatches the germline segment, possibly from a read error. This sequence joins TRBV11-2 and TRBJ2-1; D unresolved. The CDR3 has 16 amino acids. Germline V gene sequence: CDR1 SGHAT, CDR2 FQNNGV. CDR3 in DNA: TGTGCCAGCAGCCTAGATGAAAGGCTGCCCTACAATGAGCAGTTCTTC. It specifies CASSLDERLPYNEQFF.

This clone occurred a few times. The gene calls are TRBV28 and TRBJ1-2, with 10 positions matching TRBD1. Trimming removed 3 bases from V and 0 bases from J; junction bases left unmatched: 4. The CDR3 is 16 amino acids. Per the germline V gene, CDR1 is MDHEN and CDR2 is SYDVKM. The CDR3 nucleotides read TGTGCCAGCAGTTTTCCTGGGACAGGGGCTAACTATGGCTACACCTTC. It specifies CASSFPGTGANYGYTF.

At least ten counts were recorded for this clone. The rearrangement joins TRBV5-1 to TRBJ2-5; D gene ambiguous. Germline CDR1 is SGHRS and CDR2 is YFSETQ. Trimming removed 4 bases at V and 0 bases at J, with 13 bases between. This CDR3 is 15 amino acids long. Written as DNA, the CDR3 is TGCGCCAGCAGCCCGCTTTCTTTGAACCAAGAGACCCAGTACTTC. This translates into CASSPLSLNQETQYF.

The table lists this clone with many counts. The chain employs TRBV12-3 or TRBV12-4 and TRBJ2-5, with 10 positions matching TRBD2. The CDR3 is 14 residues long. The V and J ends lost 7 bases and 5 bases, in that order; junction bases with no gene match: 7. The CDR3 coding sequence is TGTGCCAGCACCGCTAGCGGGAGTGGGGAGACCCAGTACTTC. Translated, it gives CASTASGSGETQYF.

This clone was seen more than once but under ten times. This chain links TRBV2 with TRBJ2-2, with D possibly TRBD2 on 5 matching bases. There are 15 residues in the CDR3. Germline-derived CDR1 and CDR2 are SNHLY and FYNNEI. The V end lost 8 bases, the J end lost 6 bases, and 19 bases lay between the germline ends. This chain's CDR3 is CASRGGPALPGELFF. The DNA of the CDR3 is TGTGCCAGCCGGGGTGGGCCAGCCCTCCCCGGGGAGCTGTTTTTT.

The gene calls are TRBV4-3 and TRBJ1-4, with D possibly matching TRBD1 (6 bases). Germline CDR1 LGHNA, CDR2 YSLEER. The CDR3 extends over 15 amino acids. V dropped 5 bases and J dropped 7 bases, with 17 bases sitting between them. CDR3 residues: CASSLQQVRGEKLFF. The CDR3 nucleotides read TGCGCCAGCAGCTTACAACAGGTCAGGGGTGAAAAACTGTTTTTT.

The gene calls are TRBV18 and TRBJ1-1; D unresolved. Trimming removed 8 bases at V and 0 bases at J, with 13 bases between. Germline CDR1 and CDR2: KGHSH and LQKENI. This CDR3 has 14 residues. CDR3 sequence reads: CASQRVGMNTEAFF. The CDR3 coding sequence is TGTGCCAGCCAAAGGGTGGGAATGAACACTGAAGCTTTCTTT.

This clone was counted at least ten times. The V call is TRBV28, the J call TRBJ2-3; D is possibly TRBD1 (5 bases). The length of the CDR3 is 13 residues. V lost 7 bases to trimming and J lost 2 bases, with 10 bases between them. Germline CDR1 is MDHEN and CDR2 is SYDVKM. Written as DNA, the CDR3 is TGTGCCAGCACGATACAGGTCACAGATACGCAGTATTTT. Translation: CASTIQVTDTQYF.

This clone was recorded at least ten times. The chain joins TRBV19 to TRBJ2-3; D uncertain. The CDR3 runs 13 residues. Trimming cost V 6 bases and J 0 bases, with 7 bases left between them. CDR1 and CDR2 (germline): LNHDA, SQIVND (reference sequence). The CDR3 here is CASSTTSTDTQYF. CDR3 bases: TGTGCCAGTAGCACCACTAGCACAGATACGCAGTATTTT.

The rearrangement links TRBV28 to TRBJ2-3; 16 bases match TRBD2. The germline gives CDR1 MDHEN, CDR2 SYDVKM. V gave up 5 bases and J gave up 5 bases; unmatched junction bases: 10. This CDR3 spans 18 amino acids. CDR3 protein: CASSSTGTSGRAVDTQYF. The CDR3 DNA is TGTGCCAGCAGTAGTACCGGGACTAGCGGGAGGGCAGTAGATACGCAGTATTTT.

As for this clone: Given a much more abundant clone one base away, this may be a read error. The V and J genes are TRBV14 and TRBJ1-1, with unresolved D. The CDR3 runs to 14 residues. From germline, CDR1 is SGHDN and CDR2 FVKESK. The V gene lost 1 base and the J gene lost 11 bases, with 17 bases spanning the gap. Written as DNA, the CDR3 is TGTGCCAGCAGCCAAGGGGCAAGTCAGGCAAGGGCTTTCTTT. This codes for CASSQGASQARAFF.

Points on this clone: Possible read error: a much larger clone is one base away. This CDR3 is also generated by other DNA sequences in the sample. V usage is TRBV29-1 and J usage is TRBJ2-5; no definite D call. V was pared by 4 bases and J by 8 bases, with 17 bases between. This CDR3 spans 13 amino acids. Germline lookup yields CDR1 SQVTM and CDR2 ANQGSEA. In DNA form, the CDR3 reads TGCAGCGTTGTAGTCCGCTATGGAGAAACCCAGTACTTC. Encoded protein: CSVVVRYGETQYF.

At least ten counts were recorded for this clone. This sequence joins TRBV24-1 and TRBJ2-7, with a tentative D call TRBD1 (6 bases). The CDR3 consists of 13 residues. The V end was cut by 8 bases, the J end by 3 bases, with 13 bases between. CDR1 and CDR2 (germline): KGHDR, SFDVKD. The CDR3, as DNA: TGTGCCACCATCTCTCACAGGGACTACGAGCAGTACTTC. It is translated as CATISHRDYEQYF.